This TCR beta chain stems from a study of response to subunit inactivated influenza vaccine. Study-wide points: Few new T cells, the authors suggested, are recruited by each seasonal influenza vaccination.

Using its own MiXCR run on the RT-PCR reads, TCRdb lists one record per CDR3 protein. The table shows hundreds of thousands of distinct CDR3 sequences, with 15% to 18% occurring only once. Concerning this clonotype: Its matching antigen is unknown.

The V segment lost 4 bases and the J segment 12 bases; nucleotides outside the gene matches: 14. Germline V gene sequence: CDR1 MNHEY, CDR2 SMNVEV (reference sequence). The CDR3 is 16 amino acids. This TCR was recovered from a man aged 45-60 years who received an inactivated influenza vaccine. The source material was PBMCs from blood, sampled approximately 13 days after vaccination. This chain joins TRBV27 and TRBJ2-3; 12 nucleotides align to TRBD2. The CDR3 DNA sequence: TGTGCCAGCAGTTACCAGCTAGCGGGGGGGGTCCGCTTACAGTATTTT. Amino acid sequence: CASSYQLAGGVRLQYF.